The source of this T cell receptor beta chain is a study of beta chain features in type 1 diabetes. The whole isolated RNA underwent reverse transcription, so sequencing captured expressed TCRB transcripts. Some clones are missing from TCRdb's copy, which holds only in-frame ones; the method was immunoSEQ multiplex PCR. The sample holds hundreds of thousands of clones; about an eighth are singletons and the top ten take 0.03% to 0.04%. Comment on this clone: What it recognizes is unknown.

The V segment lost 5 bases and the J segment 10 bases; nucleotides outside the gene matches: 11. Germline lookup yields CDR1 SGHDT and CDR2 YYEEEE. The CDR3 sequence is 15 residues long. Whole-study results and caveats: Unsettled here was the matter of whether HLA type influences TCRB rearrangement. Among patients with Type 1 diabetes, TCRB CDR3s were moderately but significantly shorter in every one of the four CD4+ subsets.

Via the markers CD45RO/CCR7/CD25/CD127/CD95/CD27, stem cell-like memory, regulatory, central memory and naive CD4+ cells were sorted. Every sorted population was more than 98% pure. The chain carries TRBV5-6 and TRBJ1-6; 8 nucleotides align to TRBD1. This clonotype was obtained from a man younger than 30 with type 1 diabetes. Sample: naive CD4+ T cells from blood. CDR3 residues: CASRYGQGLGSPLHF. As DNA, the CDR3 is TGTGCCAGCAGATATGGACAGGGTTTAGGGTCACCCCTCCACTTT.